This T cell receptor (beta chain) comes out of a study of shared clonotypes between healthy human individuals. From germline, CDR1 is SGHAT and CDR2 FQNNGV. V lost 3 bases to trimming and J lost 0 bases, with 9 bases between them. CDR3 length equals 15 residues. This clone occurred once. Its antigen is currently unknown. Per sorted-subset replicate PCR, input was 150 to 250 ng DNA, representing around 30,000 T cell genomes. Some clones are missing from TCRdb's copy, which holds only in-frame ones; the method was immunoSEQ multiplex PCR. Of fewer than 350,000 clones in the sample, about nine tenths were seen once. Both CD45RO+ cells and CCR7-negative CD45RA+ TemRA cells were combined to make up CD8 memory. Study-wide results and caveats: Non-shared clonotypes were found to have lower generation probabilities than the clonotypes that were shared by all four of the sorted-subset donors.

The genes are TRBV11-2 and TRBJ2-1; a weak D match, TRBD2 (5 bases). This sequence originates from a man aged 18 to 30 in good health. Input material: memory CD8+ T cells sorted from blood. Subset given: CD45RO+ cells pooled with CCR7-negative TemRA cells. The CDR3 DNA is TGTGCCAGCAGCTTCGAGCGGAACTCCTACAATGAGCAGTTCTTC. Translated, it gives CASSFERNSYNEQFF.